Described below is a single T cell receptor (beta chain) sequence and its context. Antigen unknown. The CDR3 spans 13 residues. This record comes from a study of monozygotic twins with inflammatory bowel disease. Study results and limitations: Repertoire similarity did not differ between concordant and discordant twins, perhaps due to limited power. Healthy co-twins showed greater TCRbeta diversity (inverse Simpson) than IBD patients.

UMIs bearing a 6-nucleotide sample barcode were added through template switching. TCRdb reworked the 5' RACE reads into one entry per CDR3 protein, no DNA. The ten most abundant clones cover 5.5% to 6.5% of a sample with approximately 300,000 distinct CDR3 sequences. The origin of this receptor is a human donor with ulcerative colitis or Crohn's disease, or a healthy co-twin of an affected twin (not recorded which). Sequences were obtained from blood. V gene TRBV12-3 or TRBV12-4 combines with J gene TRBJ2-5; TCRdb calls TRBD1, which cannot be checked without DNA. The CDR3 is CASSFGAQETQYF.